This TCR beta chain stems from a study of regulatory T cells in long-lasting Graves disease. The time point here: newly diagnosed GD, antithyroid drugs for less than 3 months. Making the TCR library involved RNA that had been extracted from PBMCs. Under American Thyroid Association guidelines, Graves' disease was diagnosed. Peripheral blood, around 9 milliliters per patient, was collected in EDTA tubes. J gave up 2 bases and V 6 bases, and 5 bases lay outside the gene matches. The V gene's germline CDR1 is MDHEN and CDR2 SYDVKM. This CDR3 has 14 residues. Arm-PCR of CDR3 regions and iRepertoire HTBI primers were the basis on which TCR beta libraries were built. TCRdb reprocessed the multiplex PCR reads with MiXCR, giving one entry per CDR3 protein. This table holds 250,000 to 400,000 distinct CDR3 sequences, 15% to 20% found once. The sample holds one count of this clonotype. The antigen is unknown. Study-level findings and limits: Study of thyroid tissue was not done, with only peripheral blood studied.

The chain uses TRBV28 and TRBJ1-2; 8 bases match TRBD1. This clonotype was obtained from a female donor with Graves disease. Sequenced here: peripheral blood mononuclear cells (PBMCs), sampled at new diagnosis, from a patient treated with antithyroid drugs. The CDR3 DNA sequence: TGTGCCAGCAGAATAAGACAGGGGAACTATGGCTACACCTTC. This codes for CASRIRQGNYGYTF.